These 14 T cell receptor beta chains originate from one sample sequenced in a study of beta chain features in type 1 diabetes. Study observations and caveats: All four CD4+ subsets from Type 1 diabetes patients carried moderately but significantly shorter TCRB CDR3s.

Reverse transcription of all isolated RNA meant that expressed TCRB transcripts were sequenced. This table comes from immunoSEQ multiplex PCR, and its TCRdb copy is limited to in-frame clones, with some not included. The repertoire holds under 150,000 clones, with 17% as singletons. Their cognate antigens are unknown. Sequencing was done on a sample of central memory CD4+ T cells from blood. These receptors originate from a man aged 18-30 years with type 1 diabetes.

In its sample, this clone was seen many times. The V gene is TRBV30, the J gene TRBJ2-7; no firm D call. The V gene lost 5 bases and the J gene lost 5 bases, with 10 bases spanning the gap. Germline values: CDR1 GTSNPN, CDR2 SVGIG (reference sequence). The CDR3 consists of 11 residues. CDR3 protein: CAWALGDEQYF. The CDR3, as DNA: TGTGCCTGGGCGCTTGGGGACGAGCAGTACTTC.

The rearrangement links TRBV7-3 to TRBJ2-3; tentative D call: TRBD1 (5 bases). Germline V gene sequence: CDR1 SGHTA, CDR2 FQGTGA. The CDR3 is 14 residues long. Trimming stripped 3 bases from V and 1 base from J, with 8 bases between. CDR3 amino acids: CASSLDTRTDTQYF. The CDR3, as DNA: TGTGCCAGCAGCTTGGACACCCGCACAGATACGCAGTATTTT.

This clone has more than one count but fewer than ten. J is TRBJ2-3 and V is TRBV6-1; TRBD1 or TRBD2 may be the D gene (5 bases each). Between the trimmed V and J ends, which lost 4 bases and 2 bases, there was a span of 13 bases. This CDR3 has 15 residues. From germline, CDR1 is MNHNS and CDR2 SASEGT. The CDR3 loop is CASSAQGRYTDTQYF. In nucleotides, the CDR3 is TGTGCCAGCAGTGCTCAGGGACGCTACACAGATACGCAGTATTTT.

This clone showed up just a few times. V usage is TRBV5-1 and J usage is TRBJ1-1, with D possibly TRBD1 on 5 matching bases. Trimming removed 0 bases at V and 0 bases at J, with 9 bases between. The CDR3 runs to 15 residues. The germline CDR1 and CDR2 sequences are SGHRS and YFSETQ. The CDR3 loop is CASSLVPGLNTEAFF. The CDR3 DNA is TGCGCCAGCAGCTTGGTACCAGGGCTGAACACTGAAGCTTTCTTT. Full variable domain (missing parts from reference TRBV5-1 and TRBJ1-1): KAGVTQTPRYLIKTRGQQVTLSCSPISGHRSVSWYQQTPGQGLQFLFEYFSETQRNKGNFPGRFSGRQFSNSRSEMNVSTLELGDSALYLCASSLVPGLNTEAFFGQGTRLTVV.

This clone appeared a few times. The genes are TRBV18 and TRBJ2-5; 11 bases map to TRBD1. In germline, CDR1 is KGHSH, CDR2 LQKENI. CDR3 size: 16 residues. The J segment lost 1 base and the V segment lost 6 bases, leaving 7 bases of the junction unmatched. The CDR3 DNA follows: TGTGCCAGCTCTCTCGGGACAGGGGGAACCCAAGAGACCCAGTACTTC. It specifies CASSLGTGGTQETQYF.

This clone appeared once. The CDR3 DNA reads as TGCGCCAGCAGCCAAGATCTGTTTAATTCACCCCTCCACTTT. Amino acids: CASSQDLFNSPLHF. The rearrangement joins TRBV4-3 to TRBJ1-6; no clear D gene. Trimming cost V 0 bases and J 6 bases, with 6 bases left between them. CDR1 and CDR2 (germline): LGHNA, YSLEER. CDR3 length: 14 residues.

For the CDR3, the DNA is TGTGCCAGCAGCGCGGGACTAGCGGTAGAGACCCAGTACTTC. Translating gives CASSAGLAVETQYF. The chain recombines TRBV7-2 with TRBJ2-5, with TRBD2 matching over 11 bases. Trimming took 5 bases from V and 4 from J; bases not matched to a gene: 3. Germline values: CDR1 SGHTA, CDR2 FQGNSA. The CDR3 loop spans 14 amino acids.

In its sample, this clone was seen a few times. The chain joins TRBV5-6 to TRBJ2-7, with 9 bases identical to TRBD2. Trimming cost V 2 bases and J 3 bases; bases outside gene matches: 3. The germline V gene has CDR1 SGHDT and CDR2 YYEEEE. CDR3 length: 14 amino acids. CDR3 protein: CASSFTSGYYEQYF. The CDR3 DNA sequence: TGTGCCAGCAGCTTCACTAGCGGGTACTACGAGCAGTACTTC.

This clone showed up just a few times. The rearrangement uses TRBV29-1 and TRBJ2-5; 9 bases are shared with TRBD2. The CDR3 is 13 residues long. CDR1 SQVTM and CDR2 ANQGSEA come from the germline V gene. The junction had 8 bases not matched to a gene; V was cut back by 7 bases and J by 5 bases. The CDR3 reads CSALAGVVETQYF. In DNA form, the CDR3 reads TGCAGCGCCTTAGCGGGAGTAGTTGAGACCCAGTACTTC.

Only a few counts were recorded for this clone. This chain joins TRBV19 and TRBJ2-3; D gene ambiguous. CDR1 LNHDA and CDR2 SQIVND come from the germline V gene (reference sequence). V gave up 6 bases and J gave up 3 bases, with 13 bases separating them. CDR3 size: 14 residues. The CDR3 spells CASSRGAGTDTQYF. In DNA form, the CDR3 reads TGTGCCAGTAGCAGAGGAGCTGGGACAGATACGCAGTATTTT.

On this clone itself: At one boundary the junction diverges from the germline segment, which might be a read error. This sequence joins TRBV7-7 and TRBJ2-5; D unresolved. From germline, CDR1 is SSHAT and CDR2 FNYEAQ (reference sequence). The CDR3 spans 13 residues. The CDR3 reads CASSLRQQETQYF. The CDR3 bases are TGTGCTAGCAGCTTACGACAACAAGAGACCCAGTACTTC.

The J gene is TRBJ1-2, the V gene TRBV29-1; D is unclear. The CDR3 length is 12 residues. CDR1 SQVTM and CDR2 ANQGSEA come from the germline V gene. The CDR3 region has the DNA TGCAGTATTAGGCAGCCTAACTATGGCTACACCTTC. Translating it yields CSIRQPNYGYTF.

The chain joins TRBV27 to TRBJ2-2; D possibly corresponds to TRBD2 (6 bases). V lost 3 bases and J lost 4, with 12 bases in between. In germline, CDR1 is MNHEY, CDR2 SMNVEV (reference sequence). CDR3 length: 15 residues. CDR3 bases: TGTGCCAGCAGTTTGGACTACCAATTCACCGGGGAGCTGTTTTTT. This codes for CASSLDYQFTGELFF.

In nucleotides, the CDR3 is TGTGCCAGCAGCCGCGCCGGGCCAGGGGGCAATGACCACCAGCAGTTCTTC. The encoded protein is CASSRAGPGGNDHQQFF. V and J are TRBV7-2 and TRBJ2-1; 8 bases map to TRBD1. Germline V gene sequence: CDR1 SGHTA, CDR2 FQGNSA. V was pared by 5 bases and J by 11 bases, with 20 bases of the junction left unmatched. The CDR3 is made up of 17 amino acids.